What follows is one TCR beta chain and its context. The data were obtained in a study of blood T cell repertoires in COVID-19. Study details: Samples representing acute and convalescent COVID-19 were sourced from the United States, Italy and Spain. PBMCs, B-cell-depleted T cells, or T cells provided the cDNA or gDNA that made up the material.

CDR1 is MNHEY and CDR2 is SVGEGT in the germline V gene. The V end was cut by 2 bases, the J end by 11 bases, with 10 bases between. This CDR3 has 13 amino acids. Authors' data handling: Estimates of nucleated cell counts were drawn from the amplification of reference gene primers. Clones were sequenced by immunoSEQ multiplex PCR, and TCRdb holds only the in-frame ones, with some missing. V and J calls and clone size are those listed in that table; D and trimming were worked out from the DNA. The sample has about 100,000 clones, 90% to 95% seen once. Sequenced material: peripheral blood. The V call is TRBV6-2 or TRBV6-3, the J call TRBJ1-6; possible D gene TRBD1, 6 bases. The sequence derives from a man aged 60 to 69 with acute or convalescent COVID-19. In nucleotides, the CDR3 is TGTGCCAGCAGTTACCGGGACACCACACCCCTCCACTTT. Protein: CASSYRDTTPLHF.